This T cell receptor beta chain stems from a study of cytomegalovirus exposure and HLA in healthy donors. Study outcomes and limitations: A few of the chains that were CMV-associated were confirmed in vitro to be specific for CMV antigens.

CDR3 length: 14 residues. The J segment lost 10 bases and the V segment lost 4 bases, leaving 10 bases of the junction unmatched. Germline V gene data show CDR1 as MNHNS and CDR2 as SASEGT. A multiplex PCR was run with 60 Vbeta primers and 13 Jbeta primers. This table comes from immunoSEQ multiplex PCR, and its TCRdb copy is limited to in-frame clones, with some not included. The sample lists 150,000 to 200,000 clones; approximately 79% were seen once. For this clone: Its antigen is undetermined.

This clonotype was obtained from a woman aged 45 to 65 in good health and CMV-seropositive. The V call is TRBV6-1, the J call TRBJ2-7; TRBD1 agrees at 10 bases. Source material: PBMCs. The CDR3: CASSGGQGNLRQYF. The CDR3 DNA sequence: TGTGCCAGCAGTGGGGGACAGGGGAATTTACGACAGTACTTC.